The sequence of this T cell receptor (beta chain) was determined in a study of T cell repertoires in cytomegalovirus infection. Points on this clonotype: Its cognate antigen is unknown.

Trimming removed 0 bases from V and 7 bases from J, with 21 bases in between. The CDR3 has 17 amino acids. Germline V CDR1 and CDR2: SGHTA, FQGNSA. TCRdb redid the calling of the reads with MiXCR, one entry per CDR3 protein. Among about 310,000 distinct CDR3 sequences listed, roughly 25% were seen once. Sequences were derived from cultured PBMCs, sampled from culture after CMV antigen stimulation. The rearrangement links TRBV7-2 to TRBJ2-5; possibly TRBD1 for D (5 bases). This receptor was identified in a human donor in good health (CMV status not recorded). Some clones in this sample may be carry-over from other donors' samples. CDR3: CASSLARPRQGVGTQYF. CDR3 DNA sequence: TGTGCCAGCAGCTTAGCCAGGCCGAGGCAGGGTGTCGGGACCCAGTACTTC.